Below, 21 T cell receptor beta chains from the same sample are listed, as sequenced in a study of blood T cell repertoires in COVID-19. Method: immunoSEQ multiplex PCR; TCRdb's copy keeps in-frame clones and lacks some. The sample records 150,000 or so clones, around 83% being singletons. Sequencing was carried out using peripheral blood. The receptors derive from a woman between 55 and 75 years old with COVID-19, enrolled during active disease.

The chain is built from TRBV6-6 and TRBJ1-1; D ambiguous. With 2 bases removed from V and 6 bases from J, the gap between germline ends came to 13 bases. This CDR3 region has 14 residues. The germline gives CDR1 MNHNY, CDR2 SVGAGI (reference sequence). In DNA, the CDR3 is TGTGCCAGCAGTTACGAGGATTTGGCCCCTGAAGCTTTCTTT. This translates into CASSYEDLAPEAFF.

The V call is TRBV15, the J call TRBJ1-2, with TRBD1 as a possible D gene (6 bases). Germline-derived CDR1 and CDR2 are LNHNV and YYDKDF (reference sequence). V shed 5 bases and J shed 2 bases, with 6 bases lying between them. This CDR3 is built from 12 residues. The CDR3 sequence is CATSQGNYGYTF. The CDR3 coding sequence is TGTGCCACCAGCCAGGGGAACTATGGCTACACCTTC.

The chain links TRBV18 to TRBJ1-3; D ambiguous. The CDR3 has 15 residues. The V gene lost 2 bases and the J gene lost 1 base, with 9 bases spanning the gap. The germline V gene encodes CDR1 KGHSH and CDR2 LQKENI. The CDR3 coding sequence is TGTGCCAGCTCACCAGGCCTTAATTCTGGAAACACCATATATTTT. This translates into CASSPGLNSGNTIYF.

This clone is a singleton in its sample. The chain couples TRBV21-1 to TRBJ2-2; the table's D call, TRBD2, has no DNA check behind it. TRBV21-1 is described as a pseudogene. The CDR3 is 16 amino acids. CDR3 sequence (DNA): TGTGCCAGCAGCCCGAGGGGAGGGGGGACGATAAGGGAGCTGTTTTTT. This codes for CASSPRGGGTIRELFF.

The CDR3 nucleotides are TGTGCTAGTGGTTTGCTATCGGCGGGGGAGCAGTTCTTC. Translation gives CASGLLSAGEQFF. This chain connects TRBV12-5 to TRBJ2-1, with D maybe TRBD2 (6 bases). The CDR3 is made up of 13 amino acids. V lost 2 bases to trimming and J lost 10 bases, with 12 bases between them. Germline-derived CDR1 and CDR2 are LGHNT and FRNRAP.

The genes are TRBV5-1 and TRBJ2-7; 11 bases map to TRBD2. CDR1 is SGHRS, CDR2 YFSETQ, per germline. The trim removed 2 bases at V and 3 bases at J, leaving 7 bases unmatched. The CDR3 runs to 16 residues. For the CDR3, the DNA is TGCGCCAGCAGCTTAGTAGCGGGAGGGCCGAGCTACGAGCAGTACTTC. Amino acids: CASSLVAGGPSYEQYF.

The V and J genes are TRBV27 and TRBJ2-2, with D hard to call. The V gene's germline CDR1 is MNHEY and CDR2 SMNVEV (reference sequence). This CDR3 comprises 16 residues. V was pared by 4 bases and J by 2 bases, with 14 bases between. In nucleotides, the CDR3 is TGTGCCAGCAGTTCCATAGGCGGCCTCAACACCGGGGAGCTGTTTTTT. This translates into CASSSIGGLNTGELFF.

The chain combines TRBV7-2 with TRBJ1-6; 7 positions match TRBD1. This CDR3 comprises 15 residues. The junction had 2 bases not matched to a gene; V was cut back by 4 bases and J by 2 bases. Germline CDR1 reads SGHTA; CDR2 reads FQGNSA. CDR3 nucleotides: TGTGCCAGCAGCTGGGGACAGACCTATAATTCACCCCTCCACTTT. As protein: CASSWGQTYNSPLHF.

V gene TRBV7-9 combines with J gene TRBJ1-2, with D unresolved. The CDR3 has 14 residues. The V end was cut by 2 bases, the J end by 2 bases, with 9 bases between. Germline values: CDR1 SEHNR, CDR2 FQNEAQ (reference sequence). CDR3 protein: CASSLIPGNYGYTF. The CDR3 DNA reads as TGTGCCAGCAGCTTAATACCAGGAAACTATGGCTACACCTTC.

The gene calls are TRBV5-1 and TRBJ1-4; TRBD1 agrees at 7 bases. CDR3 size: 15 residues. V was clipped by 5 bases and J by 5 bases; unmatched bases: 9. Germline V gives CDR1 SGHRS, CDR2 YFSETQ. In DNA form, the CDR3 reads TGCGCCAGCAGTTCATCAGGGGGGTCGAATGAAAAACTGTTTTTT. Amino acid sequence: CASSSSGGSNEKLFF.

The J gene is TRBJ2-5, the V gene TRBV19; 7 positions match TRBD2. Germline lookup yields CDR1 LNHDA and CDR2 SQIVND (reference sequence). There are 13 residues in the CDR3. The CDR3 protein is CASRDYGGETQYF. The CDR3, as DNA: TGTGCTTCAAGGGACTACGGGGGGGAGACCCAGTACTTC.

In DNA, the CDR3 is TGCAGCGTTTTCAGGACCGGGGAGCTGTTTTTT. Its protein product is CSVFRTGELFF. The chain couples TRBV29-1 to TRBJ2-2; D gene unclear. Germline V gene sequence: CDR1 SQVTM, CDR2 ANQGSEA. The CDR3 contains 11 residues. V was clipped by 5 bases and J by 5 bases, with 6 bases between them.

The V gene is TRBV5-1, the J gene TRBJ2-1; TRBD1 might be the D (5 bases). Trimming took off 0 bases at V and 2 bases at J, with 9 bases between the two ends. Germline lookup yields CDR1 SGHRS and CDR2 YFSETQ. The CDR3 has 15 residues. The DNA of the CDR3 is TGCGCCAGCAGCTTGGAAGGGGCGCCCTACAATGAGCAGTTCTTC. This encodes CASSLEGAPYNEQFF.

This clone was counted a few times. V gene TRBV7-9 combines with J gene TRBJ1-2, with D perhaps TRBD1 (6 bases). Trimming took off 5 bases at V and 3 bases at J, with 13 bases between the two ends. There are 14 residues in the CDR3. Per the germline V gene, CDR1 is SEHNR and CDR2 is FQNEAQ (reference sequence). Here the CDR3 DNA reads TGTGCCAGCAGCGTATCCGGGACACACTATGGCTACACCTTC. This gives the protein CASSVSGTHYGYTF.

The chain recombines TRBV30 with TRBJ1-2; D is unclear. The length of the CDR3 is 13 residues. Trimming removed 5 bases at V and 4 bases at J, with 14 bases between. The germline CDR1 and CDR2 sequences are GTSNPN and SVGIG (reference sequence). The DNA for the CDR3 is TGTGCCTGGTCTTCGGGAGCGATCTATGGCTACACCTTC. This sequence encodes CAWSSGAIYGYTF.

The chain uses TRBV10-3 and TRBJ2-7, with no clear D. The CDR3 has 11 residues. Germline CDR1 is ENHRY and CDR2 is SYGVKD. Trimming cost V 0 bases and J 8 bases, with 5 bases left between them. CDR3 in DNA: TGTGCCATCAGTGAGTCGACAAAGCAGTACTTC. It yields the protein CAISESTKQYF.

The table lists this clone with a count of one. This chain joins TRBV4-1 and TRBJ1-2; 8 bases are shared with TRBD1. The CDR3 has 15 amino acids. Unmatched junction bases numbered 11, after V lost 6 bases and J lost 5 bases. Germline CDR1 MGHRA, CDR2 YSYEKL. CDR3 DNA sequence: TGCGCCAGCAGGGGCGGACAGGGACGATGGTATGGCTACACCTTC. Translation: CASRGGQGRWYGYTF.

This sequence joins TRBV25-1 and TRBJ1-1; no reliable D call. Per germline, CDR1 MGHDK and CDR2 SYGVNS. The CDR3 contains 14 residues. V lost 1 base and J 7 bases, leaving 13 bases between the germline ends. The CDR3 coding sequence is TGTGCCAGCAGTGAATCTTGGGGAGCGAGTGAAGCTTTCTTT. It encodes CASSESWGASEAFF.

V usage is TRBV19 and J usage is TRBJ1-6; 9 nucleotides align to TRBD1. The CDR3 totals 19 residues. After removal of 6 bases from V and 7 bases from J, the junction contained 19 bases not matched to a gene. Germline CDR1 reads LNHDA; CDR2 reads SQIVND (reference sequence). CDR3 in amino acids: CASSGRGTGPDLGNSPLHF. Here the CDR3 DNA reads TGTGCCAGTAGCGGCCGCGGGACAGGGCCTGATTTGGGGAATTCACCCCTCCACTTT.

The chain is built from TRBV11-3 and TRBJ2-2, with D possibly matching TRBD1 (5 bases). Germline CDR1 is SGHNT and CDR2 is YENEEA. The CDR3 sequence is 13 residues long. Trimming left V 6 bases short and J 5 bases short, with 10 bases between. The chain's CDR3 is CASSSRVTGELFF. CDR3 DNA: TGTGCCAGCAGTTCCAGGGTTACCGGGGAGCTGTTTTTT.

The J gene is TRBJ1-4, the V gene TRBV5-1, with TRBD1 identical over 7 bases. The CDR3 extends over 14 amino acids. Germline assignment: CDR1 SGHRS and CDR2 YFSETQ. Trimming took 8 bases from V and 3 from J; bases not matched to a gene: 7. The CDR3 here is CASTSGTANEKLFF. The CDR3 DNA reads TGCGCCAGTACCTCCGGGACAGCTAATGAAAAACTGTTTTTT.